This T cell receptor beta chain was documented in a study of cytotoxic CD8 clonotypes in ibrutinib-treated CLL. General observations from the study: Baseline clonality, higher than in age-matched healthy donors, tracked circulating CD8+ T-cell counts.

Profiling relied on immunoSEQ multiplex PCR, and the TCRdb table lists in-frame clones only, not all of them. The sample shows around 310,000 clones, around four fifths of them seen only once. The germline V gene encodes CDR1 MGHRA and CDR2 YSYEKL. This CDR3 has 13 amino acids. V shed 1 base and J shed 4 bases, with 2 bases lying between them. A note on this clone: Its target is not known.

The rearrangement joins TRBV4-1 to TRBJ2-6; no clear D. This receptor was taken from a human donor with chronic lymphocytic leukemia. Sequencing used PBMCs, obtained before ibrutinib treatment. The DNA of the CDR3 is TGCGCCAGCAGCCAAGTAGGGGCCAACGTCCTGACTTTC. This encodes CASSQVGANVLTF.